Given below is one T cell receptor (beta chain) in context. Its antigen has not been determined. Within one base of it there is no much larger clone, and no base qualities were kept. The CDR1 and CDR2 encoded by the germline V gene are MNHEY and SVGEGT. Compared with germline, V lacks 2 bases and J lacks 1 base; bases without a gene match: 10. Taken from cysteine to phenylalanine, the CDR3 has 17 residues. The retained sequence is limited to the CDR3, 51 bases, with the frame set at the first base. The data were obtained in a study of vaccination and CD4 T cells after COVID-19 (dated by TCRdb to between 2022 and 2023). Concerning the study at large: SARS-CoV-2 positivity had been established in the convalescent patients by nasal swab PCR, and mild disease was recorded in nine or ten of these patients and severe disease in one. Six males and four females were included in the convalescent cohort, with two Hispanic individuals, seven Caucasians, two Asians and one multiracial person represented. Two doses of either the Pfizer-BioNTech BNT162b2 vaccine (n=8) or the Moderna mRNA-1273 vaccine (n=2) were administered to participants. Post-COVID blood samples from convalescent patients were collected a median of about 100 days after diagnosis, with a range of roughly 30 to 161 days. Post-vaccine blood samples were taken a median of approximately 76 days after the second vaccine dose, with a range of 14 to 241 days. For stimulating the cultures, overlapping spike peptide pools were used, derived from SARS-CoV-2 as well as from the common cold coronaviruses HCoV-NL63, HCoV-OC43 and HCoV-229E. As controls, cultures received a CEFX viral epitope pool (the positive control), an HIV-1 Nef peptide pool (the negative control), or no peptide at all. In ten to eleven COVID-19 convalescent patients and several infection-naive healthy vaccine recipients, the spike-specific CD4+ TCR repertoire before mRNA vaccination was compared with the repertoire after mRNA vaccination. General conclusions and limits of the study: In convalescent patients, a median 86.3% of post-vaccine SARS-CoV-2-reactive clones were detected only after vaccination, and vaccine-specific priming was suggested by this finding. The median number of SARS-CoV-2-reactive clonotypes rose from 20 to 25 after infection to a few dozen after vaccination, but the change was not significant. Relatively few convalescent patients were included in the study, and early timepoints after natural infection were not analyzed. Nearly all vaccine-specific clones in convalescent patients (304 of 307) were mono-reactive for SARS-CoV-2 spike rather than cross-reactive with common cold coronaviruses.

The method was PCR. DNA from cultured CD4+ T cells was subjected to TCR sequencing with the Oncomine TCR Beta short-read assay at the Johns Hopkins FTIC core. The QIAamp micro DNA kit was used to extract genomic DNA from the cultured CD4+ T cells. The Oncomine TCR Beta libraries from cultured CD4+ T cells were pooled using unique dual indexes and then sequenced on an Illumina iSeq 100. Turning to the authors' computational methods: Non-productive sequences were removed, and CDR3s not starting with C, not ending with F or W, or shorter than 7 amino acids were discarded. Antigen-specific clonotypes were identified using the MANAFEST web application through comparison of peptide-stimulated wells with reference and other culture wells. To be called positive, a clone needed an FDR below 0.05, an odds ratio above 5, and a productive frequency above 0.1% in at least two of three replicate wells. A clonotype counted as cross-reactive if it showed significant expansion both in the SARS-CoV-2 spike wells and in at least one common cold coronavirus spike condition. Using R version 3.6.1, CDR3 homology was evaluated through Levenshtein distances (stringdist) along with unrooted phylogenetic trees (ape). TCRdb reworked the public reads: Q25 trimming with fastp, MiXCR clone assembly, productive beta chains retained. For every CDR3 protein sequence, its rows merge into one entry that carries the most common genes and DNA. The V and J calls come from TCRdb's annotation, not from the publication. A total of several thousand distinct CDR3 sequences appear in this sample, roughly 44% of them only once. The top ten constitute 41% of the sample.

Sample treatment or condition, as interpreted from the label and publication: roughly ten-day PBMC culture with coronavirus spike peptide pools or control peptides (ViraFEST assay). The ViraFEST assay, used in the study, expanded antigen-specific T cells with peptide pools and then identified the expanded clonotypes through TCR sequencing. The positive SARS-CoV-2 PCR tests of the convalescent patients were dated from March to December 2020, before the Alpha, Beta and Delta variants emerged in the United States. About 2 million PBMCs per well were cultured in IMDM with roughly 5% human AB serum and about 9.2 IU/ml IL-2, plus 10 ug/ml peptide pools. On days 3 and 7, half of the culture medium was replaced with fresh IL-2-containing medium. CD4+ T cells were isolated after roughly 9 days of culture through negative selection using the EasySep CD4+ T cell isolation kit. PBMCs were separated from whole blood using Ficoll-Paque Plus gradient centrifugation and then either used fresh or cryopreserved at -140C. Triplicate wells were generally used for each culture condition.

The rearranged segments are TRBV6-2 or TRBV6-3 and TRBJ2-5, and 7 junction bases match TRBD2. This TCR was sampled from a human donor who had recovered from COVID-19. The sample was CD4+ T cells from blood, cultured in vitro. The DNA sequence reads TGTGCCAGCAGTTACGGGGGAAGCGGGGCAAGCCAAGAGACCCAGTACTTC. Translated, it reads CASSYGGSGASQETQYF.